The clone carrying this T cell receptor beta chain was observed a handful of times. Its antigen is as yet unknown. The sample is drawn from a study of CD8 T cells in ankylosing spondylitis. Study-level findings and limits: In peripheral blood, disease-linked CD8+ clones occurred at relatively low frequencies. Disease-linked clones reportedly showed significant enrichment in matched ankylosing spondylitis synovial fluid. Made up of fewer than 10 highly homologous variants, a TCR beta motif appeared characteristic of ankylosing spondylitis blood.

The CDR3 spans 16 residues. With 1 base removed from V and 2 bases from J, the gap between germline ends came to 12 bases. The germline gives CDR1 MGHDK, CDR2 SYGVNS. With molecular barcodes, quantitative 5'-RACE was used to make the TCR beta libraries. TCRdb ran MiXCR on the 5' RACE reads and lists one entry per CDR3 protein. The sample records a few hundred thousand distinct CDR3 sequences, roughly 13% being singletons. The receptor's source is a male donor with ankylosing spondylitis. This chain connects TRBV25-1 to TRBJ1-3; a possible D gene is TRBD1 (5 bases). The source material was blood, either unsorted or a sorted T cell fraction (not recorded which). DNA for the CDR3: TGTGCCAGCAGTGAATCATCGTGGGGCGCTGGAAACACCATATATTTT. Encoded protein: CASSESSWGAGNTIYF.